Following are 7 T cell receptor beta chains from one sample sequenced in a study of T cells after yellow fever vaccination. One entry per CDR3 protein, called by TCRdb with MiXCR from the 5' RACE reads. The data show roughly 180,000 distinct CDR3 sequences, with approximately 6.2% seen just once and less than 3% held by the top ten. The specimen was CD4+ T cells sorted from PBMCs, collected on the day of the first yellow fever vaccination. The source of these receptors is a man between 18 and 35 years old who received the YFV17D yellow fever vaccine.

The V and J genes are TRBV18 and TRBJ1-1; TRBD1 is a possible D gene (5 bases). CDR3 size: 11 residues. Germline V gene data show CDR1 as KGHSH and CDR2 as LQKENI. Trimming removed 6 bases at V and 7 bases at J, with 9 bases between. This CDR3 reads CASSPQGEAFF. In nucleotides, the CDR3 is TGTGCCAGCTCCCCGCAGGGTGAAGCTTTCTTT.

This clonotype came up many times. The V and J genes are TRBV20-1 and TRBJ2-4; TRBD1 or TRBD2 may be the D gene (5 bases each). This CDR3 has 11 amino acids. Germline V CDR1 and CDR2: DFQATT, SNEGSKA (reference sequence). Trimming left V 3 bases short and J 14 bases short, with 14 bases between. The CDR3 reads CSARRGAAEYF. CDR3 nucleotide sequence: TGCAGTGCTAGGAGGGGCGCGGCGGAGTACTTC.

This clonotype was picked up a small number of times. The chain joins TRBV4-1 to TRBJ1-1; a possible D gene is TRBD1 (6 bases). The V end lost 4 bases, the J end lost 1 base, and 25 bases lay between the germline ends. The CDR3 sequence is 19 residues long. Germline V gives CDR1 MGHRA, CDR2 YSYEKL. The CDR3 loop reads CASSRQVLFFGVENTEAFF. Here the CDR3 DNA reads TGCGCCAGCAGCCGACAGGTCCTATTTTTTGGGGTGGAGAACACTGAAGCTTTCTTT.

This clonotype was recorded at least ten times. This sequence joins TRBV7-2 and TRBJ2-5; D not resolved. CDR1 is SGHTA and CDR2 is FQGNSA in the germline V gene. The V end lost 3 bases, the J end lost 5 bases, and 10 bases lay between the germline ends. This CDR3 is 13 amino acids long. CDR3 coding DNA: TGTGCCAGCAGCTTGTTAGAAGGGGAGACCCAGTACTTC. Translating gives CASSLLEGETQYF. Supplemented by reference TRBV7-2 and TRBJ2-5, the full variable domain reads GAGVSQSPSNKVTEKGKDVELRCDPISGHTALYWYRQSLGQGLEFLIYFQGNSAPDKSGLPSDRFSAERTGGSVSTLTIQRTQQEDSAVYLCASSLLEGETQYFGPGTRLLVL.

This clonotype was counted a few times. The chain uses TRBV7-6 and TRBJ2-3, with D unresolved. Trimming stripped 3 bases from V and 0 bases from J, with 7 bases between. Looked up from germline, CDR1 is SGHVS and CDR2 is FNYEAQ. This CDR3 is 14 amino acids long. The CDR3 spells CASSFRASTDTQYF. The CDR3 DNA reads TGTGCCAGCAGCTTTAGGGCTAGCACAGATACGCAGTATTTT. Filled out from reference TRBV7-6 and TRBJ2-3, the complete variable domain reads GAGVSQSPRYKVTKRGQDVALRCDPISGHVSLYWYRQALGQGPEFLTYFNYEAQQDKSGLPNDRFSAERPEGSISTLTIQRTEQRDSAMYRCASSFRASTDTQYFGPGTRLTVL.

The sample holds many counts of this clonotype. J is TRBJ1-1 and V is TRBV25-1; D not certain. The germline V and J ends were trimmed by 2 bases and 0 bases, with 13 bases remaining between them. Germline loops: CDR1 MGHDK, CDR2 SYGVNS. The CDR3 is 16 amino acids. DNA for the CDR3: TGTGCCAGCAGTGAAGGCTCGAGGAATATGAACACTGAAGCTTTCTTT. Its protein is CASSEGSRNMNTEAFF.

V is TRBV4-3 and J is TRBJ1-2; 7 bases match TRBD1. The CDR3 extends over 14 amino acids. The ends lost 3 bases at V and 4 bases at J; junction bases unmatched: 5. Germline CDR1 is LGHNA and CDR2 is YSLEER. CDR3 coding DNA: TGCGCCAGCAGCCAGCCGGGACAGCCCTATGGCTACACCTTC. Amino acids: CASSQPGQPYGYTF.